This T cell receptor beta chain is drawn from a study of blood T cell repertoires in COVID-19 (dated by TCRdb to 2018 to 2020). Regarding the study in general: Samples from collaborators originated in the United States, Italy and Spain and spanned both the acute and convalescent phases of COVID-19. Nearly every sample came with metadata listing a de-identified subject ID, COVID-19 status, age in years and sex. Samples came from the ongoing ImmuneRACE study (first 160 participants) plus 1,254 subjects from 6 global collaborators. Deeply sampled blood TCRbeta repertoires from subjects exposed to, actively infected with, or recovered from COVID-19 were included in the dataset. The prospective study material was composed of cDNA or gDNA derived from T cells, B-cell-depleted T cells, or PBMCs. The repertoires were released in a freely available public database meant as a resource for research on the immune response to SARS-CoV-2. Where HLA class I and class II types were available, the types were taken from metadata supplied by the sample provider, not from assay-based typing.

The paper as a whole reports these results and caveats: The quantity of clinical and demographic metadata differed by source and by participant and was supplied without curation.

With regard to this clone: Its antigen is currently not known. Base qualities are not at hand, and no much larger clone is one base apart.

Counted from cysteine to phenylalanine, this CDR3 has 14 amino acids. The retained sequence is limited to the CDR3, 42 bases, with the frame set at the first base. The V end gives up 6 bases and the J end 6 bases, leaving 6 bases in the junction not matched to a gene. Per the germline V gene (reference sequence), LNHDA is the CDR1 and SQIVND is the CDR2. Enrolling through a virtual design, the prospective study's participants ranged in age from roughly 18 to 90 years and lived across roughly 24 United States geographic areas. In the prospective study, participants were assigned to cohorts based on the clinical history participants reported in a screening survey and a study questionnaire. Recovered participants in ImmuneRACE Cohort 3 were defined as having two consecutive negative NP/OP PCR tests, clearance from a healthcare professional, or resolution of symptoms. Mobile phlebotomists in the prospective study collected whole blood, serum and a nasopharyngeal or oropharyngeal swab from every participant. Over a roughly 2-month period, participants in the prospective study had the option of providing additional blood draws and questionnaires. Before DNA extraction, prospective study blood samples were shipped either frozen or at room temperature.

TCRbeta CDR3 regions were amplified from genomic DNA using the immunoSEQ Assay, a bias-controlled multiplex PCR. The source study handled its data this way. The number of nucleated cells in each sample was estimated by amplification of reference gene primers within the assay. Sequence reads were collapsed and filtered to measure the absolute abundance of every unique TCRbeta CDR3 rearrangement. Productive Simpson clonality was computed per sample as the square root of Simpson's diversity index over productive rearrangements. TCRdb took over this immuneACCESS table, retaining in-frame rearrangements with V and J assigned. Such tables are incomplete; in checked studies, under half of the missing clones stem from an unresolved V gene, and the remainder is unexplained. That table gives V, J and clone size, and the DNA gave D and trimming. In this sample the table shows 100,000 or so clones, 80% to 90% of which occur a single time. The biggest ten clones account for 2% to 3% of the sample.

This receptor was obtained from a woman between 45 and 60 years old who had recovered from COVID-19. Source material: PBMCs or T cells enriched from blood (not recorded which). This chain is built from TRBV19 and TRBJ2-3; 10 bases in the junction line up with TRBD1. The CDR3 in this case is CASRRDRGWDTQYF. The base sequence is TGTGCCAGTAGGAGGGACAGGGGTTGGGATACGCAGTATTTT.